These T cell receptor beta chains were read from a single sample in a study of cytomegalovirus exposure and HLA in healthy donors. Clones were read by immunoSEQ multiplex PCR, and TCRdb kept only the in-frame ones, dropping some. The sample includes about 160,000 clones. The sample taken for sequencing was PBMCs. The receptors were gathered from a woman aged 55-70 years in good health and CMV-seronegative. The CDR3 runs from the conserved cysteine through the conserved F or W. The order of the fields is D gene, J gene, V gene, CDR3 DNA, CDR3 protein. A D gene is named only where the DNA matches it firmly.

D gene: .
J gene: TRBJ1-1
V gene: TRBV7-3
CDR3 DNA: TGTGCCAGCAGCGACCCGGGCGGGGCGGGCACTGAAGCTTTCTTT
CDR3 protein: CASSDPGGAGTEAFF

D gene: TRBD1
J gene: TRBJ1-3
V gene: TRBV7-9
CDR3 DNA: TGTGCCAGCATAGCAGGGACAGGGGGCTTCCTCTCTGGAAACACCATATATTTT
CDR3 protein: CASIAGTGGFLSGNTIYF

D gene: .
J gene: TRBJ1-6
V gene: TRBV6-1
CDR3 DNA: TGTGCCAGCAGTGAAGCCATGAGCTCCTATAATTCACCCCTCCACTTT
CDR3 protein: CASSEAMSSYNSPLHF

D gene: .
J gene: TRBJ2-7
V gene: TRBV5-6
CDR3 DNA: TGTGCCAGCAGCTCGGGCCTTGCGGGAACCACCTACGAGCAGTACTTC
CDR3 protein: CASSSGLAGTTYEQYF

D gene: .
J gene: TRBJ2-1
V gene: TRBV5-4
CDR3 DNA: TGTGCCAGCAGCTTGGCTGTCGCCAGCTCCTACAATGAGCAGTTCTTC
CDR3 protein: CASSLAVASSYNEQFF

D gene: .
J gene: TRBJ1-3
V gene: TRBV10-3
CDR3 DNA: TGTGCCATCAGTGAGTCTGCGGGTCTCGACACCATATATTTT
CDR3 protein: CAISESAGLDTIYF

D gene: .
J gene: TRBJ2-2
V gene: TRBV7-2
CDR3 DNA: TGTGCCAGCAGCTGGGGGGGCCTCGGGGAGCTGTTTTTT
CDR3 protein: CASSWGGLGELFF

D gene: .
J gene: TRBJ1-1
V gene: TRBV7-2
CDR3 DNA: TGTGCCAGCAGCTTTGAACAGAACACTGAAGCTTTCTTT
CDR3 protein: CASSFEQNTEAFF

D gene: .
J gene: TRBJ1-4
V gene: TRBV5-4
CDR3 DNA: TGTGCCAGCAGCTTCGACAGCGCAACTAATGAAAAACTGTTTTTT
CDR3 protein: CASSFDSATNEKLFF

D gene: TRBD1
J gene: TRBJ2-1
V gene: TRBV7-2
CDR3 DNA: TGTGCCAGCAGCTCCGACAGGGCCTCCTACAATGAGCAGTTCTTC
CDR3 protein: CASSSDRASYNEQFF

D gene: TRBD2
J gene: TRBJ2-3
V gene: TRBV7-3
CDR3 DNA: TGTGCCAGCAGCTTAACGGGGCCGGGACTAGCGGGAGAAGATACGCAGTATTTT
CDR3 protein: CASSLTGPGLAGEDTQYF

D gene: .
J gene: TRBJ1-5
V gene: TRBV10-3
CDR3 DNA: TGTGCCATCAGTGAAGGCGGAGGGCCCCAGCATTTT
CDR3 protein: CAISEGGGPQHF

D gene: TRBD2
J gene: TRBJ2-7
V gene: TRBV2
CDR3 DNA: TGTGCCAGCAGTGAACTTCCCCTAAGCGGGGGTGGACCTTACGAGCAGTACTTC
CDR3 protein: CASSELPLSGGGPYEQYF

D gene: .
J gene: TRBJ1-1
V gene: TRBV7-3
CDR3 DNA: TGTGCCAGCAGCCCGAATGCCAGGGCCGATGAAGCTTTCTTT
CDR3 protein: CASSPNARADEAFF

D gene: TRBD1
J gene: TRBJ1-1
V gene: TRBV5-1
CDR3 DNA: TGCGCCAGCAGCTTATTACAGGGGAGCACTGAAGCTTTCTTT
CDR3 protein: CASSLLQGSTEAFF

D gene: .
J gene: TRBJ2-7
V gene: TRBV11-2
CDR3 DNA: TGTGCCAGCAGCTGGGGAAGCGGCGGATACGAGCAGTACTTC
CDR3 protein: CASSWGSGGYEQYF

D gene: .
J gene: TRBJ1-1
V gene: TRBV14
CDR3 DNA: TGTGCCAGCACATCACAGATGGGGAACACTGAAGCTTTCTTT
CDR3 protein: CASTSQMGNTEAFF

D gene: TRBD1
J gene: TRBJ1-4
V gene: TRBV7-6
CDR3 DNA: TGTGCCAGCAGCTCCCGGGACAGGGGCGAAAAACTGTTTTTT
CDR3 protein: CASSSRDRGEKLFF

D gene: .
J gene: TRBJ1-1
V gene: TRBV6-5
CDR3 DNA: TGTGCCAGCAGTTACTCTGACAGCATGAACACTGAAGCTTTCTTT
CDR3 protein: CASSYSDSMNTEAFF

D gene: .
J gene: TRBJ1-2
V gene: TRBV19
CDR3 DNA: TGTGCCAGTAGTATAATCGAGATTCCGTACTATGGCTACACCTTC
CDR3 protein: CASSIIEIPYYGYTF

D gene: .
J gene: TRBJ2-1
V gene: TRBV5-1
CDR3 DNA: TGCGCCAGCAGCTTGGCCCAGGGCTCCTACAATGAGCAGTTCTTC
CDR3 protein: CASSLAQGSYNEQFF

D gene: .
J gene: TRBJ2-7
V gene: TRBV2
CDR3 DNA: TGTGCCAGCAGCGAGGGCGAGCAGTACTTC
CDR3 protein: CASSEGEQYF

D gene: TRBD1
J gene: TRBJ1-1
V gene: TRBV4-1
CDR3 DNA: TGCGCCAGCAGCCAAGCTCTCGGACAGGGGAGTGGGGACACTGAAGCTTTCTTT
CDR3 protein: CASSQALGQGSGDTEAFF

D gene: .
J gene: TRBJ1-2
V gene: TRBV5-5
CDR3 DNA: TGTGCCAGCAGTTCAATGGACATGCCAGTCTATGGCTACACCTTC
CDR3 protein: CASSSMDMPVYGYTF

D gene: TRBD1
J gene: TRBJ1-4
V gene: TRBV2
CDR3 DNA: TGTGCCAGCACCCAGGAACAGGGGAGCGAAAAACTGTTTTTT
CDR3 protein: CASTQEQGSEKLFF

D gene: TRBD1
J gene: TRBJ1-5
V gene: TRBV4-1
CDR3 DNA: TGCGCCAGCAGCTCGCAGGGGGCGAAGCCCCAGCATTTT
CDR3 protein: CASSSQGAKPQHF

D gene: .
J gene: TRBJ2-2
V gene: TRBV18
CDR3 DNA: TGTGCCAGCTCACCATCTCTTCTAGGGGGAACCGGGGAGCTGTTTTTT
CDR3 protein: CASSPSLLGGTGELFF

D gene: .
J gene: TRBJ2-5
V gene: TRBV5-1
CDR3 DNA: TGCGCCAGCAGCCTTAGGACAGGGAGGGTCCAAGAGACCCAGTACTTC
CDR3 protein: CASSLRTGRVQETQYF

D gene: .
J gene: TRBJ2-2
V gene: TRBV7-8
CDR3 DNA: TGTGCCAGCATACTAAACACCGGGGAGCTGTTTTTT
CDR3 protein: CASILNTGELFF

D gene: TRBD2
J gene: TRBJ2-1
V gene: TRBV30
CDR3 DNA: TGTGCCTGGCAGGGACTAGCGGGGTACAATGAGCAGTTCTTC
CDR3 protein: CAWQGLAGYNEQFF

D gene: .
J gene: TRBJ1-2
V gene: TRBV6-5
CDR3 DNA: TGTGCCAGCAGTACCCGACAGCCCTATGGCTACACCTTC
CDR3 protein: CASSTRQPYGYTF

D gene: TRBD2
J gene: TRBJ2-3
V gene: TRBV18
CDR3 DNA: TGTGCCAGCTCACCCTATCCTAGCGGGGGGTTTACAGATACGCAGTATTTT
CDR3 protein: CASSPYPSGGFTDTQYF

D gene: .
J gene: TRBJ1-3
V gene: TRBV27
CDR3 DNA: TGTGCCAGCAGTAACACGATCTCTGGAAACACCATATATTTT
CDR3 protein: CASSNTISGNTIYF

D gene: .
J gene: TRBJ1-2
V gene: TRBV6-5
CDR3 DNA: TGTGCCAGCAGTTACGTAGCAAACTATGGCTACACCTTC
CDR3 protein: CASSYVANYGYTF

D gene: TRBD1
J gene: TRBJ1-2
V gene: TRBV19
CDR3 DNA: TGTGCCAGTAGTTGGACAGGGAATGGCTACACCTTC
CDR3 protein: CASSWTGNGYTF

D gene: .
J gene: TRBJ2-7
V gene: TRBV6-5
CDR3 DNA: TGTGCCAGCAGTTATGCGAACAGGTACCCCTACGAGCAGTACTTC
CDR3 protein: CASSYANRYPYEQYF

D gene: TRBD2
J gene: TRBJ2-3
V gene: TRBV5-4
CDR3 DNA: TGTGCCAGCAGTCCTCAAGGCGGGAGAACAGATACGCAGTATTTT
CDR3 protein: CASSPQGGRTDTQYF

D gene: .
J gene: TRBJ1-5
V gene: TRBV5-6
CDR3 DNA: TGTGCCAGCAGCTCGTCGGAGGCTTATCAGCCCCAGCATTTT
CDR3 protein: CASSSSEAYQPQHF

D gene: TRBD1
J gene: TRBJ1-5
V gene: TRBV18
CDR3 DNA: TGTGCCAGCTCACCTCAAGGGGGCCAGCCCCAGCATTTT
CDR3 protein: CASSPQGGQPQHF

D gene: .
J gene: TRBJ2-7
V gene: TRBV27
CDR3 DNA: TGTGCCAGCAGTTTACGGGGCTCCTACGAGCAGTACTTC
CDR3 protein: CASSLRGSYEQYF

D gene: TRBD1
J gene: TRBJ1-5
V gene: TRBV27
CDR3 DNA: TGTGCCAGCGGCTGGACAGGCCATAATCAGCCCCAGCATTTT
CDR3 protein: CASGWTGHNQPQHF

D gene: TRBD1
J gene: TRBJ2-7
V gene: TRBV15
CDR3 DNA: TGTGCCACCAGCACCAGACAGGGGGCTGGCTACGAGCAGTACTTC
CDR3 protein: CATSTRQGAGYEQYF

D gene: TRBD1
J gene: TRBJ2-7
V gene: TRBV19
CDR3 DNA: TGTGCCAGTAGTATAACGGGACAGGGACGATACGAGCAGTACTTC
CDR3 protein: CASSITGQGRYEQYF

D gene: .
J gene: TRBJ1-2
V gene: TRBV19
CDR3 DNA: TGTGCCAGCTCGGGACAAACTAACTATGGCTACACCTTC
CDR3 protein: CASSGQTNYGYTF

D gene: TRBD1
J gene: TRBJ1-5
V gene: TRBV11-3
CDR3 DNA: TGTGCCAGCAGCTTTCTGAATTTCAGACAGGGAGAGGATCAGCCCCAGCATTTT
CDR3 protein: CASSFLNFRQGEDQPQHF

D gene: TRBD1
J gene: TRBJ1-1
V gene: TRBV5-4
CDR3 DNA: TGTGCCAGCAGCTTGCAGACAGGGGCCATGAACACTGAAGCTTTCTTT
CDR3 protein: CASSLQTGAMNTEAFF

D gene: TRBD2
J gene: TRBJ2-3
V gene: TRBV12-5
CDR3 DNA: TGTGCTAGTGGTTTGGATACCCCAAAGACTAGCGGGAGGGGTATAGGAGATACGCAGTATTTT
CDR3 protein: CASGLDTPKTSGRGIGDTQYF

D gene: .
J gene: TRBJ1-5
V gene: TRBV18
CDR3 DNA: TGTGCCAGCTTTCAACAAACCAATCAGCCCCAGCATTTT
CDR3 protein: CASFQQTNQPQHF

D gene: .
J gene: TRBJ1-1
V gene: TRBV6-6
CDR3 DNA: TGTGCCAGCAGTTCCCTCCTGAACACTGAAGCTTTCTTT
CDR3 protein: CASSSLLNTEAFF

D gene: TRBD1
J gene: TRBJ2-7
V gene: TRBV7-3
CDR3 DNA: TGTGCCAGCAGCCTGGGACAGGGGGCCTACGAGCAGTACTTC
CDR3 protein: CASSLGQGAYEQYF

D gene: TRBD1
J gene: TRBJ2-7
V gene: TRBV5-1
CDR3 DNA: TGCGCCAGCAGCTTGCGGACAGGGGGAGACGAGCAGTACTTC
CDR3 protein: CASSLRTGGDEQYF

D gene: TRBD2
J gene: TRBJ2-7
V gene: TRBV5-1
CDR3 DNA: TGCGCCAGCAGCTTAGGACTAGCAGTCCTGGGGCGCGAGCAGTACTTC
CDR3 protein: CASSLGLAVLGREQYF